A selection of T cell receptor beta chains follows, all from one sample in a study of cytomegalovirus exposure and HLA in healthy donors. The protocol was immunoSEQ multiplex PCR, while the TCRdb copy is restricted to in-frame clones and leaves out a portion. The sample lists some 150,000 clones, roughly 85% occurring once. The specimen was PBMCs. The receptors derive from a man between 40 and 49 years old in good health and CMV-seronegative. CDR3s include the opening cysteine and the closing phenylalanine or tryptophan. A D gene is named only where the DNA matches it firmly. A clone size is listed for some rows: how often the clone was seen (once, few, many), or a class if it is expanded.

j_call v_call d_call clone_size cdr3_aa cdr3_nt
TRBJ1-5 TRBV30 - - CAWSVQGAEPQHF TGTGCCTGGAGTGTACAAGGAGCTGAGCCCCAGCATTTT
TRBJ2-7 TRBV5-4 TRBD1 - CASSLPGQASYEQYF TGTGCCAGCAGCTTGCCGGGACAGGCATCCTACGAGCAGTACTTC
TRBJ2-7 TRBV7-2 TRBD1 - CASSLGQATFYEQYF TGTGCCAGCAGCTTGGGACAGGCCACTTTCTACGAGCAGTACTTC
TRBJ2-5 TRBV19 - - CASSMTGETQYF TGTGCCAGTAGTATGACGGGGGAGACCCAGTACTTC
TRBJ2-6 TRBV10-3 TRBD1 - CASGTGGANVLTF TGTGCCTCCGGGACAGGGGGGGCCAACGTCCTGACTTTC
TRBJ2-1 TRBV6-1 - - CASSDDRTDGLNEQFF TGTGCCAGCAGTGACGACCGGACTGACGGCTTGAATGAGCAGTTCTTC
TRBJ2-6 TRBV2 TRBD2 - CASSSGRPGANGLTF TGTGCCAGCAGTAGCGGGAGGCCTGGGGCCAACGGCCTGACTTTC
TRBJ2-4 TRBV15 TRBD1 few CATSRDQGAGGIQYF TGTGCCACCAGCAGAGATCAGGGGGCCGGGGGCATTCAGTACTTC
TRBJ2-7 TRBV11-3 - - CASSRGDSQQYF TGTGCCAGCAGCCGAGGTGACTCGCAACAGTACTTC
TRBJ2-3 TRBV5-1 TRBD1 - CASSSGQGTDTQYF TGCGCCAGCAGCTCGGGACAGGGCACAGATACGCAGTATTTT
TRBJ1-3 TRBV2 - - CASTAQGLRAGNTIYF TGTGCCAGCACTGCGCAGGGGCTGAGGGCTGGAAACACCATATATTTT
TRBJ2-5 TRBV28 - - CASSPLTSETQYF TGTGCCAGCAGCCCTCTCACTTCGGAGACCCAGTACTTC
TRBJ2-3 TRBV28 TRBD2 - CASSSPGLAGGVTDTQYF TGTGCCAGCAGTTCCCCCGGACTAGCGGGAGGGGTTACAGATACGCAGTATTTT
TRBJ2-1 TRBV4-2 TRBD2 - CASSPVSGSSYNEQFF TGTGCCAGCAGTCCGGTTAGCGGGAGCTCCTACAATGAGCAGTTCTTC
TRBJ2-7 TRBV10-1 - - CARATDSCPSYEQYF TGCGCCAGAGCGACCGATTCTTGTCCTTCCTACGAGCAGTACTTC
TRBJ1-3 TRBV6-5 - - CASSYSGSSGNTIYF TGTGCCAGCAGCTACTCGGGGAGCTCTGGAAACACCATATATTTT
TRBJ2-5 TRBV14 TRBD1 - CASSNRLGQVVETQYF TGTGCCAGCAGCAACCGGCTAGGACAGGTTGTCGAGACCCAGTACTTC
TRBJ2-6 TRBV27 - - CASSLMSSGANGLTF TGTGCCAGCAGTTTAATGAGCTCTGGGGCCAACGGCCTGACTTTC
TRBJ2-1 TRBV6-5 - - CASSYLAGLMDEQFF TGTGCCAGCAGCTACCTAGCAGGCCTTATGGATGAGCAGTTCTTC
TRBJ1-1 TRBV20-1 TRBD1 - CSAPRQGRAFF TGCAGTGCGCCTAGACAGGGTAGGGCTTTCTTT
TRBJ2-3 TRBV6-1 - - CASSDQEPDTQYF TGTGCCAGCAGTGATCAGGAACCAGATACGCAGTATTTT
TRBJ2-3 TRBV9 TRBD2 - CASSVAHLAGKDTQYF TGTGCCAGCAGCGTAGCCCATCTAGCGGGCAAAGATACGCAGTATTTT
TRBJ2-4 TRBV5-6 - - CASSLVGTLKNIQYF TGTGCCAGCAGCTTGGTCGGGACACTCAAAAACATTCAGTACTTC
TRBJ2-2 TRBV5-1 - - CASSLAAAGRTGELFF TGCGCCAGCAGCTTGGCCGCGGCAGGGCGGACCGGGGAGCTGTTTTTT
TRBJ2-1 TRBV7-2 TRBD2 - CASSLDGTSFSEQFF TGTGCCAGCAGCTTAGACGGGACTAGTTTCTCTGAGCAGTTCTTC
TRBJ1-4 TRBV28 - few CASRPGLTNEKLFF TGTGCCAGCAGGCCAGGGTTAACTAATGAAAAACTGTTTTTT
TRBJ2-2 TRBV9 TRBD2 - CASSVGSSGNTGELFF TGTGCCAGCAGCGTAGGGTCTAGCGGGAACACCGGGGAGCTGTTTTTT
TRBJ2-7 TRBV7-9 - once CASRPGGGSSYEQYF TGTGCCAGCAGACCAGGGGGCGGGAGCTCCTACGAGCAGTACTTC
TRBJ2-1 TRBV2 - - CASSVRQQSYNEQFF TGTGCCAGCAGTGTGCGACAGCAGTCCTACAATGAGCAGTTCTTC
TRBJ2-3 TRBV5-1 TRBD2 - CASSFNGRTADTQYF TGCGCCAGCAGCTTTAACGGGAGGACCGCAGATACGCAGTATTTT
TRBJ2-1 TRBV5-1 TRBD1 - CASSPGPGQGYEQFF TGCGCCAGCAGCCCCGGCCCGGGACAGGGCTATGAGCAGTTCTTC
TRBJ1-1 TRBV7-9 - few CASSLARMTEAFF TGTGCCAGCAGCTTAGCGCGTATGACTGAAGCTTTCTTT
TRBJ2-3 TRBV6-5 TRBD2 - CASSSPGGLQYF TGTGCCAGCAGCTCGCCCGGGGGGTTGCAGTATTTT
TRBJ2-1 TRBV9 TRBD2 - CASSVGNSGRAWDEQFF TGTGCCAGCAGCGTAGGTAATAGCGGGAGGGCGTGGGATGAGCAGTTCTTC
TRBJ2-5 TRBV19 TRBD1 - CASSTGTGSRTQYF TGTGCCAGTAGTACCGGGACAGGGAGTCGGACCCAGTACTTC
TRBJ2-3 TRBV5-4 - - CASSLGGDTQYF TGTGCCAGCAGCTTGGGAGGAGATACGCAGTATTTT
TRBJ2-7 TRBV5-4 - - CASSNSKGLREQYF TGTGCCAGCAGCAACAGCAAGGGGCTACGCGAGCAGTACTTC
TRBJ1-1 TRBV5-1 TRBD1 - CASSLAYRGRNTEAFF TGCGCCAGCAGCTTGGCTTACAGGGGCCGGAACACTGAAGCTTTCTTT
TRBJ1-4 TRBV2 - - CASTWGANEKLFF TGTGCCAGCACGTGGGGCGCTAATGAAAAACTGTTTTTT
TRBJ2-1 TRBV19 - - CASSMGGGTYNEQFF TGTGCCAGTAGTATGGGAGGGGGGACCTACAATGAGCAGTTCTTC
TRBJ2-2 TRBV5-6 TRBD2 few CASSLELAGDLGELFF TGTGCCAGCAGCTTGGAACTAGCGGGAGATCTCGGGGAGCTGTTTTTT
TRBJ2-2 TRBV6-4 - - CASSAQGVGGLFF TGTGCCAGCAGTGCTCAAGGAGTCGGAGGGCTGTTTTTT
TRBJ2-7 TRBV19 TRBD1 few CASSMGTGSSYEQYF TGTGCCAGTAGTATGGGGACAGGTAGCTCCTACGAGCAGTACTTC
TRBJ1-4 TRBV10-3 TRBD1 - CAISQGVGEKLFF TGTGCCATCAGTCAGGGGGTAGGGGAAAAACTGTTTTTT
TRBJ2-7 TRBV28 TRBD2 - CASRPRLAYEQYF TGTGCCAGCAGACCTCGACTAGCTTACGAGCAGTACTTC
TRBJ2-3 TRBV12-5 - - CASGLDGLFKTDTQYF TGTGCTAGTGGTTTGGATGGACTCTTTAAGACAGATACGCAGTATTTT
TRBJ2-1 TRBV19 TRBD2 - CASSLFPSGVSGEQFF TGTGCCAGTAGTCTATTTCCGAGCGGGGTTTCGGGGGAGCAGTTCTTC
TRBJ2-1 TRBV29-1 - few CSVEVGARPNEQFF TGCAGCGTTGAAGTGGGGGCTAGACCGAATGAGCAGTTCTTC
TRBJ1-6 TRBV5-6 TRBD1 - CASSTRTGVAYNSPLHF TGTGCCAGCAGCACCCGGACAGGGGTGGCCTATAATTCACCCCTCCACTTT
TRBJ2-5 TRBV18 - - CASSPQRQETQYF TGTGCCAGCTCACCACAGCGCCAAGAGACCCAGTACTTC
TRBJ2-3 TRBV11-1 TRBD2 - CASSTRTSGRLDTQYF TGTGCCAGCAGCACAAGGACTAGCGGGAGGTTGGATACGCAGTATTTT
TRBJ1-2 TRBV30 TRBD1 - CACTQGANYGYTF TGTGCCTGCACACAGGGGGCAAACTATGGCTACACCTTC
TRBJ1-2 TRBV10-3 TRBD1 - CAISFDGTGGNGYTF TGTGCCATCAGTTTTGACGGGACAGGGGGCAATGGCTACACCTTC
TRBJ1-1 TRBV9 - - CASSVRANTEAFF TGTGCCAGCAGCGTTAGAGCTAACACTGAAGCTTTCTTT
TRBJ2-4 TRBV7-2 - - CASSRDILAKNIQYF TGTGCCAGCAGCCGGGACATCCTAGCCAAAAACATTCAGTACTTC
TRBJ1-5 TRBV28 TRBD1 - CASRSTGVYSNQPQHF TGTGCCAGCAGATCAACAGGGGTTTATAGCAATCAGCCCCAGCATTTT
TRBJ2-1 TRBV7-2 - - CASSPPSYNEQFF TGTGCCAGCAGCCCCCCGTCCTACAATGAGCAGTTCTTC
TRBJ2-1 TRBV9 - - CASRGGRERVHNEQFF TGTGCCAGCAGGGGGGGGCGGGAGAGGGTCCACAATGAGCAGTTCTTC